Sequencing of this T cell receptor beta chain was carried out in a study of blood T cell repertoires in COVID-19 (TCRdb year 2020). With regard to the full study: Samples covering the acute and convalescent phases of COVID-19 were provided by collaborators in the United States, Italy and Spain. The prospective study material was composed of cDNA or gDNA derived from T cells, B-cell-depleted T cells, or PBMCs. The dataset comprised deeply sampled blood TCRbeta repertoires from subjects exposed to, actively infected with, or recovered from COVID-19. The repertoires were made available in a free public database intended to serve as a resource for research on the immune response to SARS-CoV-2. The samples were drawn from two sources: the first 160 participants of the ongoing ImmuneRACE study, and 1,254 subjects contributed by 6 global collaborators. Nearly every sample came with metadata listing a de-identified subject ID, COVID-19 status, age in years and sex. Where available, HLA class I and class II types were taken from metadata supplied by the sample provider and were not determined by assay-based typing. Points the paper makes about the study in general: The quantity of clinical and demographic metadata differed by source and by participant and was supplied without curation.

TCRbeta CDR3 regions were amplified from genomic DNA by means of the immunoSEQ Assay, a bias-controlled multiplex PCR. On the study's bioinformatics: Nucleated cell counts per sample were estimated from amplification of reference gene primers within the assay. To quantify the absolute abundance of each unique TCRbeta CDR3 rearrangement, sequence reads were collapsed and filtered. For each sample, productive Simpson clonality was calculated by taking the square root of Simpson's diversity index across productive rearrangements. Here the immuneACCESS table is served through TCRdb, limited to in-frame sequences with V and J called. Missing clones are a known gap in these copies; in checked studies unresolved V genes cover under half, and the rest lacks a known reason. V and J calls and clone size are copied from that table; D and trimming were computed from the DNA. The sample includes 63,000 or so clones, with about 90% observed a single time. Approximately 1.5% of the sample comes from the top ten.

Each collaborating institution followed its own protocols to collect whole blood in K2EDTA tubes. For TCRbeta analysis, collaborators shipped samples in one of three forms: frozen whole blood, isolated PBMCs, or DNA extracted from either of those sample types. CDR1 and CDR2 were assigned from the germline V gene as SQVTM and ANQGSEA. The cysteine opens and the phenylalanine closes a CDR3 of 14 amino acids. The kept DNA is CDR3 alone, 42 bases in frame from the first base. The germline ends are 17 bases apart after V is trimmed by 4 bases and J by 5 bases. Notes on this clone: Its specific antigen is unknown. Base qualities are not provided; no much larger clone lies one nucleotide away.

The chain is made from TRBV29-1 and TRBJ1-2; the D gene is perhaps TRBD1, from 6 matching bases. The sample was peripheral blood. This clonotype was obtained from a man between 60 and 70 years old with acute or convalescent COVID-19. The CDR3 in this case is CSVVGGGAEYGYTF. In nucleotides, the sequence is TGCAGCGTTGTGGGGGGGGGCGCGGAGTATGGCTACACCTTC.